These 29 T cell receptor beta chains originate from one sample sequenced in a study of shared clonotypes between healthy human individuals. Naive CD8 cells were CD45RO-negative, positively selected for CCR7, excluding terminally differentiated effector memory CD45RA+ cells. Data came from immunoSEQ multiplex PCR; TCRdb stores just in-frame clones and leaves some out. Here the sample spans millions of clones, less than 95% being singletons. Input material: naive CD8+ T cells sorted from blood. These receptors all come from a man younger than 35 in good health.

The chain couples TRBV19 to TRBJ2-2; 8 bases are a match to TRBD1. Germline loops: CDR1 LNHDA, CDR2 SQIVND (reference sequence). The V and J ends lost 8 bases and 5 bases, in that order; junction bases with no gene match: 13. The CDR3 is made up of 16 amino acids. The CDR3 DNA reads TGTGCCAGTTTAGGCAGGGGGCGAGTGAGTACCGGGGAGCTGTTTTTT. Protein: CASLGRGRVSTGELFF.

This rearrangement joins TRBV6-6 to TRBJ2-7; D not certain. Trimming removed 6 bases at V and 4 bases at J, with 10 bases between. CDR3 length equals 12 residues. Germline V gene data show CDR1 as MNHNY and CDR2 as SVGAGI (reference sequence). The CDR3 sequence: CASSLAPYEQYF. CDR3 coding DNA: TGTGCCAGCAGCCTGGCCCCGTACGAGCAGTACTTC.

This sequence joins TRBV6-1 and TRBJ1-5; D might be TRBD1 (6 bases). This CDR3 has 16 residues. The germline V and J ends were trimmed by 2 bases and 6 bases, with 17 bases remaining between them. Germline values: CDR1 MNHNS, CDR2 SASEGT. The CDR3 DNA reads TGTGCCAGCAGTGAATTCCCAGGGGAGGGGGTTCAGCCCCAGCATTTT. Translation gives CASSEFPGEGVQPQHF.

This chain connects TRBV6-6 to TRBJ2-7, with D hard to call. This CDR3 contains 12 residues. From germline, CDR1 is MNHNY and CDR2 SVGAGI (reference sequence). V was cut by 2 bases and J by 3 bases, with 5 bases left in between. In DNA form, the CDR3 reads TGTGCCAGCAGTTACGAGTACTACGAGCAGTACTTC. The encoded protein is CASSYEYYEQYF.

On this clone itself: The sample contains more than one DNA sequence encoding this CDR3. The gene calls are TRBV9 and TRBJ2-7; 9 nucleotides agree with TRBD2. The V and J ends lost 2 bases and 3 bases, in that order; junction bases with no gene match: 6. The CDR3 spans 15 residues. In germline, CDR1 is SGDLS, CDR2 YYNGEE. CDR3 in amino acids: CASSVGGGRVYEQYF. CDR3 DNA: TGTGCCAGCAGCGTCGGGGGCGGGAGGGTCTACGAGCAGTACTTC.

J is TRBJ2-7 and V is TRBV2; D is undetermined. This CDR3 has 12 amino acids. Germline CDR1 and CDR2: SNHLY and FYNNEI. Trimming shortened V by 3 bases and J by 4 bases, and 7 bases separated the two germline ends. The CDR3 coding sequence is TGTGCCAGCAGTGACACGGAATACGAGCAGTACTTC. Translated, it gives CASSDTEYEQYF.

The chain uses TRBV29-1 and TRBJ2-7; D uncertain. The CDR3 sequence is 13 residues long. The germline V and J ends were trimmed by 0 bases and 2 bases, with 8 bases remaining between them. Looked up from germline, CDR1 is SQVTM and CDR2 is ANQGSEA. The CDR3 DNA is TGCAGCGTTGAAGATTCGGTAGCCTACGAGCAGTACTTC. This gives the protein CSVEDSVAYEQYF.

CDR3 protein: CASSLLLTGGPETQYF. DNA for the CDR3: TGTGCCAGCAGTTTATTACTGACGGGAGGGCCGGAGACCCAGTACTTC. The gene calls are TRBV27 and TRBJ2-5; 8 nucleotides agree with TRBD2. Germline-derived CDR1 and CDR2 are MNHEY and SMNVEV (reference sequence). This CDR3 comprises 16 residues. Trimming removed 1 base from V and 5 bases from J; junction bases left unmatched: 9.

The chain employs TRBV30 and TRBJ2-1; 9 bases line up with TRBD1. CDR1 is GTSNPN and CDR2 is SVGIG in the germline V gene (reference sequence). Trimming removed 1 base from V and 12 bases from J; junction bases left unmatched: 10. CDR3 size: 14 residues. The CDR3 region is CAWSASWDRDRQFF. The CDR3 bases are TGTGCCTGGAGTGCCTCCTGGGACAGGGACAGGCAGTTCTTC.

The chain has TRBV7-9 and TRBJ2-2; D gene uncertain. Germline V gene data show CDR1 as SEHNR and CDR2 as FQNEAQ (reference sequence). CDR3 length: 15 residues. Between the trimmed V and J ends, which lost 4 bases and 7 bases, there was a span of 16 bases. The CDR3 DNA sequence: TGTGCCAGCAGCTCCCCCCTAAGCGTTAACGGGGAGCTGTTTTTT. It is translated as CASSSPLSVNGELFF.

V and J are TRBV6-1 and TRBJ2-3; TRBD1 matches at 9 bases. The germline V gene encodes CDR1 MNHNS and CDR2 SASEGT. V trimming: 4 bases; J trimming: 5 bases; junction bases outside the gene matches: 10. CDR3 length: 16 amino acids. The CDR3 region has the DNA TGTGCCAGCAGTGGGGACAGGGAGGGGGTTCAAGATACGCAGTATTTT. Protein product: CASSGDREGVQDTQYF.

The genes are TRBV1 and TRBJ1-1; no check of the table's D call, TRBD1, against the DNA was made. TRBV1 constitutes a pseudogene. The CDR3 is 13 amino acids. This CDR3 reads CTSSQAGTGLAFF. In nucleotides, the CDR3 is TGCACCAGCAGCCAAGCCGGGACAGGGTTGGCTTTCTTT.

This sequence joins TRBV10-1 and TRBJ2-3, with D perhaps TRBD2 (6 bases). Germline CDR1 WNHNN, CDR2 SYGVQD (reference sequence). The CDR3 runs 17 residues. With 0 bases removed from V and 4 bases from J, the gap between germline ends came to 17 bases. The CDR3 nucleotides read TGCGCCAGCAGTGAGTCTCTAGCGACCTTCGGATCAGATACGCAGTATTTT. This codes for CASSESLATFGSDTQYF.

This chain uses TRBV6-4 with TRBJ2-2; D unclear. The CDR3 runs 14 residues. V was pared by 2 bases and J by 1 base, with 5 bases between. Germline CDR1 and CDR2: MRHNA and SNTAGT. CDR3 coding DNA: TGTGCCAGCAGTGACGCCTGGAACACCGGGGAGCTGTTTTTT. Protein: CASSDAWNTGELFF.

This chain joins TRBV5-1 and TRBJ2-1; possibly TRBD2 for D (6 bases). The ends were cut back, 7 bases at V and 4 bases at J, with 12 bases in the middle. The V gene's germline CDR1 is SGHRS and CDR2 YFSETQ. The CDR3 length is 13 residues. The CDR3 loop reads CASLSGDYNEQFF. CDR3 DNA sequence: TGCGCCAGCCTGTCGGGGGATTACAATGAGCAGTTCTTC.

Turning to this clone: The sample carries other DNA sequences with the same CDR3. CDR3 in amino acids: CASSQGTSYEQFF. The CDR3 coding sequence is TGCGCCAGCAGCCAAGGGACTTCCTATGAGCAGTTCTTC. The V gene is TRBV4-1, the J gene TRBJ2-1, with D possibly being TRBD2 (5 bases). Germline CDR1 is MGHRA and CDR2 is YSYEKL. This CDR3 has 13 amino acids. V lost 1 base and J lost 8, with 9 bases in between.

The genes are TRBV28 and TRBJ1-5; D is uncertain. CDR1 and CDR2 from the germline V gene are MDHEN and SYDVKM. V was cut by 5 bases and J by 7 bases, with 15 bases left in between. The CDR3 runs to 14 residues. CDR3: CASSPSLGGQPQHF. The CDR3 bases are TGTGCCAGCAGTCCTTCCTTGGGTGGGCAGCCCCAGCATTTT. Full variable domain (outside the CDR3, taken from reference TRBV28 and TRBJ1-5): DVKVTQSSRYLVKRTGEKVFLECVQDMDHENMFWYRQDPGLGLRLIYFSYDVKMKEKGDIPEGYSVSREKKERFSLILESASTNQTSMYLCASSPSLGGQPQHFGDGTRLSIL.

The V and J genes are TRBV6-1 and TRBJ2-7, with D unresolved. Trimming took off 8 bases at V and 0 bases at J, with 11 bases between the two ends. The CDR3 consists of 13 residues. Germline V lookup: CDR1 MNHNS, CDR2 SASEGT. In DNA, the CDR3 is TGTGCCAGCCGTTGGCAGGCCTCCTACGAGCAGTACTTC. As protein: CASRWQASYEQYF.

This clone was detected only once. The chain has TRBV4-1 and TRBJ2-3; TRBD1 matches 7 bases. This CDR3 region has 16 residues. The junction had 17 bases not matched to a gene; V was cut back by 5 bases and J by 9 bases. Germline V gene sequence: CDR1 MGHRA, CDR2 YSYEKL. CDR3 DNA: TGCGCCAGCAGCTTCAGAGCTACAGGGGAAGGAAGGACGCAGTATTTT. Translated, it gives CASSFRATGEGRTQYF.

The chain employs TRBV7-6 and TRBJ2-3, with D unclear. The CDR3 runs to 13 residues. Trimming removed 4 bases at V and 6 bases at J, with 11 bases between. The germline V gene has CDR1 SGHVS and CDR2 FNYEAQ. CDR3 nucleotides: TGTGCCAGCAGCTACTATTCTGGGGATACGCAGTATTTT. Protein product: CASSYYSGDTQYF.

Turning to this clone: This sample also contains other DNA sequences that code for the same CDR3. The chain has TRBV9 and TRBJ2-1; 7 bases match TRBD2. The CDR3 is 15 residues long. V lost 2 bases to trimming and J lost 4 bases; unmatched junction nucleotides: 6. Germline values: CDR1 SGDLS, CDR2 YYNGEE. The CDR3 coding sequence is TGTGCCAGCAGCGTCGGCGGGGGTTCATACAATGAGCAGTTCTTC. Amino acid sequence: CASSVGGGSYNEQFF.

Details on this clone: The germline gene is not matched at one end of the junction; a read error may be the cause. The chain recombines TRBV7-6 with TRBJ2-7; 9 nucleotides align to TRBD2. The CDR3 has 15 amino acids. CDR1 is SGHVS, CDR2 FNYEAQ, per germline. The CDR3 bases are TGTGCCAGCAGCGCCCAGGATAGCGGGAGTTTGGGGCAGTACTTT. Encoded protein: CASSAQDSGSLGQYF.

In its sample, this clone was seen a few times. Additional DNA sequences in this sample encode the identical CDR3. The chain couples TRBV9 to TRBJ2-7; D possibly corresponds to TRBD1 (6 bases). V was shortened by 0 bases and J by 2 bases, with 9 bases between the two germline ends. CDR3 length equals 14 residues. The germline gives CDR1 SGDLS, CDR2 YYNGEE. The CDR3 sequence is CASSVGGGTYEQYF. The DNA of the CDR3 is TGTGCCAGCAGCGTAGGAGGGGGTACCTACGAGCAGTACTTC.

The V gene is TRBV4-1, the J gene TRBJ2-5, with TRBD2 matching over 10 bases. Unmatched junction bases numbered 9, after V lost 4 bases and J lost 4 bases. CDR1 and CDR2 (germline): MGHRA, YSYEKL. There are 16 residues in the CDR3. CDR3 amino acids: CASSPRTSGATETQYF. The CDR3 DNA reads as TGCGCCAGCAGCCCCCGGACTAGCGGAGCAACAGAGACCCAGTACTTC.

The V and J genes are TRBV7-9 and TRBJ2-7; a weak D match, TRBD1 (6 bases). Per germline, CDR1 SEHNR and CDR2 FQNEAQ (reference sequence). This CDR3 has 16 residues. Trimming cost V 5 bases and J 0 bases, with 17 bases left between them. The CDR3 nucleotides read TGTGCCAGCAGCATACTCACAGGGACCCTCTCCTACGAGCAGTACTTC. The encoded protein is CASSILTGTLSYEQYF.

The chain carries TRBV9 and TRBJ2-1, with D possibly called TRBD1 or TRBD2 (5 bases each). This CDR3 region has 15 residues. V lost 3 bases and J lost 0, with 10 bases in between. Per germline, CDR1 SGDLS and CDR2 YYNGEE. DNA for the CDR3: TGTGCCAGCAGCGCGGCAGGGAGCTCCTACAATGAGCAGTTCTTC. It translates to CASSAAGSSYNEQFF.

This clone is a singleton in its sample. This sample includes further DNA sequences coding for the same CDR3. In DNA, the CDR3 is TGTGCCAGCAGTTATGGGGGGGAGGAGACCCAGTACTTC. Its translation: CASSYGGEETQYF. The chain couples TRBV6-5 to TRBJ2-5; 7 bases map to TRBD2. After removal of 3 bases from V and 5 bases from J, the junction contained 3 bases not matched to a gene. This CDR3 contains 13 residues. Germline V gene lookup returns CDR1 MNHEY and CDR2 SVGAGI.

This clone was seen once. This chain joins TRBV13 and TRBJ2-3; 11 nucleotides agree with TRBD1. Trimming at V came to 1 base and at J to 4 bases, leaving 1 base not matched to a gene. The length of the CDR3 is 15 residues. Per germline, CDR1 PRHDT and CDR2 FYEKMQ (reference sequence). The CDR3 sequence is CASSLVGQGADTQYF. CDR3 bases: TGTGCCAGCAGCTTAGTGGGACAGGGGGCAGATACGCAGTATTTT. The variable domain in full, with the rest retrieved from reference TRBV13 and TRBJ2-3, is AAGVIQSPRHLIKEKRETATLKCYPIPRHDTVYWYQQGPGQDPQFLISFYEKMQSDKGSIPDRFSAQQFSDYHSELNMSSLELGDSALYFCASSLVGQGADTQYFGPGTRLTVL.

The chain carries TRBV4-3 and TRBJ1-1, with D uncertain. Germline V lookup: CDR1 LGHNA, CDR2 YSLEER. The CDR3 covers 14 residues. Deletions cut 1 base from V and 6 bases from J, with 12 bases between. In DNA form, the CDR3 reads TGCGCCAGCAGCCAAGGTTTCGAGGAAGCTGAAGCTTTCTTT. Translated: CASSQGFEEAEAFF.